This TCR beta chain was profiled in a study of neurological immune-mediated disorders. General study points: CDR3 amino acid sequences of expanded clones were not shared across subjects, a result suggesting private repertoires in all groups.

This CDR3 is built from 13 residues. CDR1 is DFQATT, CDR2 SNEGSKA, per germline (reference sequence). The authors produced cDNA by 5'RACE using 10-nucleotide random UMIs. The output of every sequencing run, over 190 million TCR-beta sequences, came from 15-18 subjects. TCRdb itself ran the 5' RACE reads through MiXCR, one entry per CDR3 protein. The table has around 15,000 distinct CDR3 sequences, about a fifth seen once. Ten or more counts support this clonotype. The antigen is not known. The junction and the germline gene differ at one end; a read error may be behind it. A blood bank in Maryland, USA, provided the volunteers who served as healthy controls.

This receptor was identified in a man in his fifties or sixties in good health. The sequencing sample was made of PBMCs. The V call is TRBV20-1, the J call TRBJ2-3, with TRBD2 as a possible D gene (6 bases). CDR3 loop: CSAREGLSNTQYF. In DNA form, the CDR3 reads TGCAGTGCCAGAGAGGGACTCTCTAATACGCAGTATTTT.